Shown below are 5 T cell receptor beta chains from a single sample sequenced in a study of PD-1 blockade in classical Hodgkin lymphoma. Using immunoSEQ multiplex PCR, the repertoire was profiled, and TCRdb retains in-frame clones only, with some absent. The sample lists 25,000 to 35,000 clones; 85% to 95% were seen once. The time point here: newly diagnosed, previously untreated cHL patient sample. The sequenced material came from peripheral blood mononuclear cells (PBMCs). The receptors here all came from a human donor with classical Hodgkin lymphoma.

Here the CDR3 DNA reads TGCGCCAGCAGAAGTCCCGGCAGGGGGCTCACTGAAGCTTTCTTT. Its translation is CASRSPGRGLTEAFF. The J gene is TRBJ1-1, the V gene TRBV4-1; 8 nucleotides line up with TRBD1. This CDR3 comprises 15 residues. CDR1 and CDR2 from the germline V gene are MGHRA and YSYEKL. The ends lost 6 bases at V and 4 bases at J; junction bases unmatched: 10.

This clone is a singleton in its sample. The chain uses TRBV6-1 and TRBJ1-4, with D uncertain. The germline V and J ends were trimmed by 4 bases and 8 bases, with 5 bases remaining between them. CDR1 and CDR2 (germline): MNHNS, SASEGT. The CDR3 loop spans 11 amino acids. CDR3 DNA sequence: TGTGCCAGCAGTGTCGACGAAAAACTGTTTTTT. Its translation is CASSVDEKLFF.

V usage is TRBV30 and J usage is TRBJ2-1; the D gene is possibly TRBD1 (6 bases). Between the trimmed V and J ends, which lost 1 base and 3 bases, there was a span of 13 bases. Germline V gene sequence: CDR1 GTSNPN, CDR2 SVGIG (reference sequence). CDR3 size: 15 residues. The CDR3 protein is CAWSALTGHYNEQFF. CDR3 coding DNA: TGTGCCTGGAGTGCCCTGACAGGCCACTACAATGAGCAGTTCTTC.

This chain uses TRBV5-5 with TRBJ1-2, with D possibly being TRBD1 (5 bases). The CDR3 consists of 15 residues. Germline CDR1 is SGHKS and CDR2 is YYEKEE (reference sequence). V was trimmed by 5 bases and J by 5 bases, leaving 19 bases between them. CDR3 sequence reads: CASRRGQNSDYGYTF. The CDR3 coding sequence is TGTGCCAGCAGACGAGGACAAAACTCCGATTATGGCTACACCTTC.

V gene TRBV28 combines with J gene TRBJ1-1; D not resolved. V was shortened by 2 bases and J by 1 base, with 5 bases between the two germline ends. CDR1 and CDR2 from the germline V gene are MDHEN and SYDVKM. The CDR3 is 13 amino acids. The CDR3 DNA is TGTGCCAGCAGTTTACACAGGAACACTGAAGCTTTCTTT. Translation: CASSLHRNTEAFF.